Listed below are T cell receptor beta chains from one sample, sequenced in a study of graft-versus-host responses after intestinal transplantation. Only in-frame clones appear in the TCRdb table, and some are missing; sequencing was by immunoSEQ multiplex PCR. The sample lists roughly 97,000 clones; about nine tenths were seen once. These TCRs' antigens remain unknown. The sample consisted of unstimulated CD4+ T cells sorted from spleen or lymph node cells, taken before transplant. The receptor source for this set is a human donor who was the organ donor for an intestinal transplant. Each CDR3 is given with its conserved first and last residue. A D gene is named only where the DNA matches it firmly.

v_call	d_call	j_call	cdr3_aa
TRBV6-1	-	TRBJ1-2	CASSAVNYGYTF
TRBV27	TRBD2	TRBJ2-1	CASRLAGYNEQFF
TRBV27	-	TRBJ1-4	CASSRRTATNEKLFF
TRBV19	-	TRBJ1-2	CASSPTGQPNYGYTF
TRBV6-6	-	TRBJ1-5	CASSYLEGNQPQHF
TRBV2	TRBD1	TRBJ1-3	CASSGDSSGNTIYF
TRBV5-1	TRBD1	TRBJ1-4	CASSPGQTTNEKLFF
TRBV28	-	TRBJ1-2	CASSEGRGYTF
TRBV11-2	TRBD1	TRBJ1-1	CASSTYRGSTEAFF
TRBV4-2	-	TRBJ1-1	CASSQNGQGNTEAFF
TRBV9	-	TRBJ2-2	CASSVVGRDTGELFF
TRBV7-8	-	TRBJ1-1	CASSLAPPGTAEAFF
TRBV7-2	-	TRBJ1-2	CASSSRDTANYGYTF
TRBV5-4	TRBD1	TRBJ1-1	CASSLDLQGATEAFF
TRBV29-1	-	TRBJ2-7	CSVGTGLQGHEQYF
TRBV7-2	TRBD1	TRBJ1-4	CASSQRTGGGEKLFF
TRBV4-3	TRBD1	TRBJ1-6	CASSQGTGGLGSPLHF
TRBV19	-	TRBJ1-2	CASRRSGANNYGYTF
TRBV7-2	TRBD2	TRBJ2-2	CASSPQGLAGGIGELFF
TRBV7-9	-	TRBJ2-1	CASSLYGNEQFF
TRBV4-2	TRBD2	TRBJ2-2	CASSQDGAGGPTGELFF
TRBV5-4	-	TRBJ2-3	CASSLDGSTDTQYF
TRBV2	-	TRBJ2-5	CASSEDSIQETQYF
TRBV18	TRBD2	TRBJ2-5	CASSPLRGGETQYF
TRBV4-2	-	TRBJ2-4	CASSQGDFGGVAKNIQYF
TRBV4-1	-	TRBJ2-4	CASSHPSSYIQYF
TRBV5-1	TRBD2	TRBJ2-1	CASSSMTSANEQFF
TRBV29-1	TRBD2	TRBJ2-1	CSALSGTSGGNEQFF
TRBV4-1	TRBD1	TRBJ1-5	CASSQPDRERNQPQHF
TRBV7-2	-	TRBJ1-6	CASSFRSSYNSPLHF
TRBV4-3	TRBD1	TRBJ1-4	CASSRTGQGSEKLFF
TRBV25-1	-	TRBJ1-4	CASSEPRDGRGKLFF
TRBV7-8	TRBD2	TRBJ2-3	CASSLRGLAGDTDTQYF
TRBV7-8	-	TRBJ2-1	CASSLAQGNRPNEQFF
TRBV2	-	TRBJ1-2	CASTQPPGFYGYTF
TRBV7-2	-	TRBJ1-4	CASSLARSTNEKLFF
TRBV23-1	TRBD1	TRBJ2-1	CASSHPSRDRVEQFF
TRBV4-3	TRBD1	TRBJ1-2	CASSQVRTGGNYGYTF
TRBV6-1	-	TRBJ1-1	CASTPRHRNTEAFF
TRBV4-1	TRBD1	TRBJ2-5	CASSQDRGQETQYF
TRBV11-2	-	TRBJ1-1	CASSALTATNTEAFF
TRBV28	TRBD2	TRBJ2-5	CASSPSGGAQETQYF
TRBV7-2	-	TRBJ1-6	CASSLGHYNSPLHF
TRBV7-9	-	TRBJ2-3	CASSFRETDTQYF